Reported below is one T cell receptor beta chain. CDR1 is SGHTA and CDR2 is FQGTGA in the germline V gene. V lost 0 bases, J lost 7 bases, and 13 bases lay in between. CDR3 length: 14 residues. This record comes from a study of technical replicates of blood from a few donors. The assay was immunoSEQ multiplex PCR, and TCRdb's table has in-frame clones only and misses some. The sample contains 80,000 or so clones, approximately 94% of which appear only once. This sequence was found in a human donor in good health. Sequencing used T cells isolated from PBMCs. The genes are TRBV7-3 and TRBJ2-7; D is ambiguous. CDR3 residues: CASSLTGSFGEQYF. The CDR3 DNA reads TGTGCCAGCAGCTTAACAGGTAGCTTTGGAGAGCAGTACTTC.